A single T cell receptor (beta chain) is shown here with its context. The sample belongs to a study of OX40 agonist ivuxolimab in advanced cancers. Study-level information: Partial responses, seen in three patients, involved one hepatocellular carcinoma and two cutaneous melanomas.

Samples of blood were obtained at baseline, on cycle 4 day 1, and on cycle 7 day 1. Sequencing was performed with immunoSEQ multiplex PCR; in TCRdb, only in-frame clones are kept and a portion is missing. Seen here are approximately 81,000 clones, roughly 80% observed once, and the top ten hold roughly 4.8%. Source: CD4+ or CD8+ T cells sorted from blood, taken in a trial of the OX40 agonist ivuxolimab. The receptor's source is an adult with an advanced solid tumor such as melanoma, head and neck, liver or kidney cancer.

CDR3 loop: CASSVAQDSGNTIYF. CDR3 DNA sequence: TGTGCCAGCAGCGTAGCCCAGGACTCTGGAAACACCATATATTTT. The chain is built from TRBV9 and TRBJ1-3, with D uncertain. Trimming stripped 0 bases from V and 0 bases from J, with 7 bases between. CDR1 is SGDLS and CDR2 is YYNGEE in the germline V gene. This CDR3 comprises 15 residues. Using reference TRBV9 and TRBJ1-3 for the parts outside the CDR3, the full variable domain is DSGVTQTPKHLITATGQRVTLRCSPRSGDLSVYWYQQSLDQGLQFLIQYYNGEERAKGNILERFSAQQFPDLHSELNLSSLELGDSALYFCASSVAQDSGNTIYFGEGSWLTVV.